These T cell receptor beta chains were read from a single sample in a study of cytomegalovirus exposure and HLA in healthy donors. The data were produced by immunoSEQ multiplex PCR, yet TCRdb's version contains in-frame clones alone and is incomplete. The table has 120,000 or so clones, roughly 87% seen once; the top ten hold 1.1%. What was sequenced was PBMCs. These receptors were collected from a woman aged 18-29 years in good health and CMV-seronegative. CDR3s include the opening cysteine and the closing phenylalanine or tryptophan. The D gene is left open where the match is weak. Clone size is not always given. Where it is, it says once, few, many or a class for expanded clones.

CDR3: CASSFSGTNTGELFF; DNA: TGTGCCAGCAGCTTTAGCGGAACGAACACCGGGGAGCTGTTTTTT; J: TRBJ2-2; V: TRBV13; D: .; size: .
CDR3: CASGSPNVADTQYF; DNA: TGTGCCAGCGGGAGCCCCAACGTCGCAGATACGCAGTATTTT; J: TRBJ2-3; V: TRBV6-1; D: .; size: .
CDR3: CASSIGAGTGESNQPQHF; DNA: TGTGCCAGTAGTATAGGAGCCGGGACAGGAGAGAGCAATCAGCCCCAGCATTTT; J: TRBJ1-5; V: TRBV19; D: TRBD1; size: .
CDR3: CASSEPGQAYEQYF; DNA: TGTGCCAGCAGCGAGCCGGGACAAGCCTACGAGCAGTACTTC; J: TRBJ2-7; V: TRBV27; D: .; size: .
CDR3: CASSLDREGYTF; DNA: TGTGCCAGCAGCTTAGACAGGGAAGGCTACACCTTC; J: TRBJ1-2; V: TRBV13; D: .; size: .
CDR3: CASSGPGQGFNEQYF; DNA: TGTGCCAGCAGTGGACCGGGACAGGGGTTCAACGAGCAGTACTTC; J: TRBJ2-7; V: TRBV28; D: TRBD1; size: .
CDR3: CASSLQGANYGYTF; DNA: TGTGCCAGCAGCTTACAGGGGGCGAACTATGGCTACACCTTC; J: TRBJ1-2; V: TRBV7-9; D: TRBD1; size: .
CDR3: CASSLRGLGTEAFF; DNA: TGTGCCAGCAGTTTGAGGGGGCTCGGCACTGAAGCTTTCTTT; J: TRBJ1-1; V: TRBV28; D: TRBD1; size: .
CDR3: CASTKGETQYF; DNA: TGTGCCAGCACCAAGGGGGAGACCCAGTACTTC; J: TRBJ2-5; V: TRBV11-2; D: .; size: once
CDR3: CASSSSFRGHGYTF; DNA: TGTGCCAGCAGTTCTAGTTTCAGGGGTCATGGCTACACCTTC; J: TRBJ1-2; V: TRBV6-5; D: .; size: .
CDR3: CASSPMGGVNEQFF; DNA: TGTGCCAGCAGTCCTATGGGGGGGGTCAATGAGCAGTTCTTC; J: TRBJ2-1; V: TRBV28; D: TRBD2; size: .
CDR3: CASSYAQGSSYNEQFF; DNA: TGTGCCAGCAGTTACGCACAGGGGTCTTCCTACAATGAGCAGTTCTTC; J: TRBJ2-1; V: TRBV6-5; D: TRBD1; size: .
CDR3: CASSPGTGNTIYF; DNA: TGTGCCAGCAGCCCGGGGACAGGAAACACCATATATTTT; J: TRBJ1-3; V: TRBV28; D: .; size: .
CDR3: CAATQGAHSPLHF; DNA: TGTGCCGCAACTCAGGGGGCGCATTCACCCCTCCACTTT; J: TRBJ1-6; V: TRBV6-6; D: TRBD1; size: .
CDR3: CASRQGPGELFF; DNA: TGTGCCAGTCGACAGGGCCCCGGGGAGCTGTTTTTT; J: TRBJ2-2; V: TRBV19; D: TRBD1; size: few
CDR3: CASSYKDTSQYF; DNA: TGTGCCAGCAGCTATAAGGACACTTCCCAGTACTTC; J: TRBJ2-5; V: TRBV5-8; D: .; size: once